The clone carrying this T cell receptor beta chain was detected only a few times. Its antigen is undetermined. The data stem from a study of CD8+ T cells in alopecia areata. Broader study findings: Clonality in lesional scalp, especially alopecia totalis/universalis, exceeded that of normal scalp.

After isolation, RNA underwent reverse transcription to generate cDNA as the sequencing template. Only in-frame clones appear in the TCRdb table, and some are missing; sequencing was by immunoSEQ multiplex PCR. The sample shows 110,000 to 150,000 clones, about three fifths of them seen only once. The CDR3 contains 14 residues. V lost 6 bases to trimming and J lost 7 bases; unmatched junction nucleotides: 10. Germline CDR1 SQVTM, CDR2 ANQGSEA. This chain links TRBV29-1 with TRBJ2-3; 10 bases fit TRBD2. The specimen was CD8+ T cells sorted from blood. This clonotype was sampled from a human donor in good health. CDR3 amino acids: CSVPPGLAPHTQYF. CDR3 DNA: TGCAGCGTGCCTCCGGGACTAGCGCCTCATACGCAGTATTTT.